A single sample is the source of the 20 T cell receptor beta chains below, sequenced in a study of beta chain features in type 1 diabetes. Expressed TCRB transcripts were sequenced because the entire RNA isolate underwent reverse transcription. Generated by immunoSEQ multiplex PCR, the TCRdb table keeps only in-frame clones and is missing some. The data contain about 280,000 clones, approximately 15% of them singletons. Study conclusions and caveats: TCRB CDR3s were moderately but significantly shorter in Type 1 diabetes patients in all four CD4+ subsets.

Their antigen targets remain unknown. The material sequenced was naive CD4+ T cells from blood. These receptors all stem from a man between 18 and 29 years old with type 1 diabetes.

As for this clone: Other DNA sequences within the sample encode an identical CDR3. This CDR3 is CASSFGGYGYTF. CDR3 coding DNA: TGTGCCAGCAGTTTTGGAGGCTATGGCTACACCTTC. The chain uses TRBV28 and TRBJ1-2; D unclear. V gave up 3 bases and J gave up 4 bases, with 6 bases separating them. CDR3 size: 12 residues. The germline V gene has CDR1 MDHEN and CDR2 SYDVKM.

This clone was seen many times. The chain couples TRBV29-1 to TRBJ2-4; 10 bases are a match to TRBD1. The length of the CDR3 is 13 residues. In germline, CDR1 is SQVTM, CDR2 ANQGSEA. The CDR3 DNA reads TGCAGTAGCTGGGACAGGGGCGGTGACATTCAGTACTTC. This encodes CSSWDRGGDIQYF.

The chain carries TRBV6-5 and TRBJ2-3, with 9 positions matching TRBD2. Germline trimming cut 7 bases from V and 9 bases from J; bases unmatched to any gene: 14. In germline, CDR1 is MNHEY, CDR2 SVGAGI. The CDR3 is 15 residues long. CDR3 sequence: CASTYSGGGKVTQYF. The CDR3 region has the DNA TGTGCCAGCACCTATAGCGGGGGCGGGAAGGTAACGCAGTATTTT.

The rearrangement joins TRBV5-1 to TRBJ2-5; 8 bases are shared with TRBD2. Germline CDR1 and CDR2: SGHRS and YFSETQ. J gave up 4 bases and V 8 bases, and 4 bases lay outside the gene matches. CDR3 length: 12 amino acids. This CDR3 is CASRGGSETQYF. CDR3 in DNA: TGCGCCAGTCGGGGGGGGTCAGAGACCCAGTACTTC.

The CDR3 sequence is CASSSRGGVDEQYF. The CDR3 DNA sequence: TGCGCCAGCAGCTCTAGGGGGGGTGTAGACGAGCAGTACTTC. The V call is TRBV5-1, the J call TRBJ2-7; perhaps TRBD2 as D (7 bases). The CDR3 extends over 14 amino acids. Germline V gene sequence: CDR1 SGHRS, CDR2 YFSETQ. V lost 3 bases and J lost 5, with 15 bases in between.

This clone came up a few times. The CDR3 sequence is CASSWIAGGSYNEQFF. The CDR3 DNA follows: TGTGCCAGCAGTTGGATAGCGGGAGGTAGCTACAATGAGCAGTTCTTC. This chain joins TRBV27 and TRBJ2-1; 10 nucleotides align to TRBD2. This CDR3 region has 16 residues. V trimming: 4 bases; J trimming: 3 bases; junction bases outside the gene matches: 6. Germline V gene lookup returns CDR1 MNHEY and CDR2 SMNVEV (reference sequence).

V and J are TRBV7-8 and TRBJ2-1; a possible D gene is TRBD1 (7 bases). CDR3 length: 14 amino acids. With 1 base removed from V and 9 bases from J, the gap between germline ends came to 13 bases. Germline V gives CDR1 SGHVS, CDR2 FQNEAQ. The CDR3 nucleotides are TGTGCCAGCAGCTTAGTATGGAGGGACAGTGAGCAGTTCTTC. Protein product: CASSLVWRDSEQFF.

This clone was counted a few times. This chain connects TRBV6-4 to TRBJ1-2; TRBD1 matches 7 bases. Trimming removed 10 bases from V and 9 bases from J; junction bases left unmatched: 5. CDR1 is MRHNA, CDR2 SNTAGT, per germline. The CDR3 sequence is 10 residues long. The CDR3 here is CATRTGRYTF. DNA for the CDR3: TGTGCCACAAGGACAGGACGCTACACCTTC.

The rearrangement links TRBV9 to TRBJ2-7, with TRBD1 identical over 9 bases. CDR1 is SGDLS and CDR2 is YYNGEE in the germline V gene. CDR3 length: 14 amino acids. J was trimmed by 6 bases and V by 2 bases; bases with no gene match: 6. CDR3 amino acids: CASSVRPQGAEQYF. In DNA form, the CDR3 reads TGTGCCAGCAGCGTCCGACCACAGGGGGCCGAGCAGTACTTC.

This clone appeared a few times. The chain has TRBV7-2 and TRBJ2-7; TRBD2 might be the D (5 bases). V was clipped by 4 bases and J by 7 bases, with 17 bases between them. CDR1 is SGHTA and CDR2 is FQGNSA in the germline V gene. The CDR3 spans 14 residues. The CDR3 DNA reads as TGTGCCAGCAGCTCCGCAGACTGGTCGGGGGAGCAGTACTTC. This gives the protein CASSSADWSGEQYF.

The rearrangement joins TRBV19 to TRBJ1-1; D gene unclear. The CDR3 consists of 14 residues. CDR1 is LNHDA and CDR2 is SQIVND in the germline V gene (reference sequence). Trimming removed 5 bases from V and 1 base from J, with 11 bases in between. The CDR3 is CASSEAPRNTEAFF. As DNA, the CDR3 is TGTGCCAGTAGTGAAGCCCCACGGAACACTGAAGCTTTCTTT.

The chain couples TRBV7-9 to TRBJ1-2, with 7 bases matching TRBD1. Trimming at V came to 5 bases and at J to 1 base, leaving 7 bases not matched to a gene. The CDR3 totals 15 residues. Germline CDR1 SEHNR, CDR2 FQNEAQ (reference sequence). The CDR3 protein is CASSQATGFNYGYTF. The DNA of the CDR3 is TGTGCCAGCAGCCAGGCGACAGGGTTTAACTATGGCTACACCTTC.

This clone appeared a few times. The chain uses TRBV28 and TRBJ2-6; 7 bases match TRBD1. V trimming: 6 bases; J trimming: 0 bases; junction bases outside the gene matches: 8. This CDR3 contains 17 residues. Germline values: CDR1 MDHEN, CDR2 SYDVKM. Here the CDR3 DNA reads TGTGCCAGCAGGACGACAGGGTATTACTCTGGGGCCAACGTCCTGACTTTC. This codes for CASRTTGYYSGANVLTF.

This clone was found a few times. V is TRBV4-3 and J is TRBJ2-1; D perhaps matches TRBD2 (6 bases). This CDR3 region has 14 residues. Germline V CDR1 and CDR2: LGHNA, YSLEER. The germline V and J ends were trimmed by 6 bases and 3 bases, with 12 bases remaining between them. The CDR3 coding sequence is TGCGCCAGCAGTCCGGGGAGGAGCTACAATGAGCAGTTCTTC. Residues: CASSPGRSYNEQFF.

This chain links TRBV19 with TRBJ2-3; no clear D. Germline loops: CDR1 LNHDA, CDR2 SQIVND (reference sequence). The CDR3 extends over 16 amino acids. The V and J ends lost 4 bases and 4 bases respectively, with 18 bases between them. The CDR3 sequence is CASSTKPTYLADTQYF. Here the CDR3 DNA reads TGTGCCAGTAGTACCAAGCCGACTTACTTGGCAGATACGCAGTATTTT. The whole variable domain, filled in from reference TRBV19 and TRBJ2-3, reads DGGITQSPKYLFRKEGQNVTLSCEQNLNHDAMYWYRQDPGQGLRLIYYSQIVNDFQKGDIAEGYSVSREKKESFPLTVTSAQKNPTAFYLCASSTKPTYLADTQYFGPGTRLTVL.

The rearrangement joins TRBV9 to TRBJ2-1, with 7 bases identical to TRBD1. The germline gives CDR1 SGDLS, CDR2 YYNGEE. The CDR3 runs 13 residues. V shed 6 bases and J 3 bases; nucleotides not matched to a gene: 3. CDR3 sequence: CASNRDSYNEQFF. The CDR3 coding sequence is TGTGCCAGCAACCGGGACAGCTACAATGAGCAGTTCTTC.

V gene TRBV27 combines with J gene TRBJ2-2, with D hard to call. CDR3 length: 16 residues. Trimming took off 2 bases at V and 0 bases at J, with 10 bases between the two ends. Germline V gene sequence: CDR1 MNHEY, CDR2 SMNVEV (reference sequence). The CDR3 region has the DNA TGTGCCAGCAGTTTAGCGCAGGTTGCGAACACCGGGGAGCTGTTTTTT. It encodes CASSLAQVANTGELFF.

The CDR3, as DNA: TGCGCCAGCAGTCAAAACGGAGGACAGATCAATCAGCCCCAGCATTTT. It encodes CASSQNGGQINQPQHF. The J gene is TRBJ1-5, the V gene TRBV23-1; D possibly corresponds to TRBD1 (6 bases). TRBV23-1 falls under the ORF class, with uncertain function. The CDR3 contains 16 residues. Trimming removed 2 bases from V and 3 bases from J, with 14 bases in between.

This clone was counted only a few times. The rearrangement joins TRBV18 to TRBJ2-6; TRBD1 matches at 10 bases. The CDR3 loop spans 18 amino acids. Germline CDR1 and CDR2: KGHSH and LQKENI. V dropped 3 bases and J dropped 4; count of bases not matched to a gene: 9. CDR3: CASSPLGGTGAGANVLTF. CDR3 DNA sequence: TGTGCCAGCTCACCGCTGGGAGGGACAGGGGCAGGGGCCAACGTCCTGACTTTC.

In this sample, this clone turned up a few times. The chain combines TRBV18 with TRBJ2-7; D gene unclear. Germline loops: CDR1 KGHSH, CDR2 LQKENI. Trimming removed 1 base from V and 6 bases from J, with 7 bases in between. This CDR3 has 12 residues. Written as DNA, the CDR3 is TGTGCCAGCTCACCACGGCCAAGCGAGCAGTACTTC. Protein product: CASSPRPSEQYF.